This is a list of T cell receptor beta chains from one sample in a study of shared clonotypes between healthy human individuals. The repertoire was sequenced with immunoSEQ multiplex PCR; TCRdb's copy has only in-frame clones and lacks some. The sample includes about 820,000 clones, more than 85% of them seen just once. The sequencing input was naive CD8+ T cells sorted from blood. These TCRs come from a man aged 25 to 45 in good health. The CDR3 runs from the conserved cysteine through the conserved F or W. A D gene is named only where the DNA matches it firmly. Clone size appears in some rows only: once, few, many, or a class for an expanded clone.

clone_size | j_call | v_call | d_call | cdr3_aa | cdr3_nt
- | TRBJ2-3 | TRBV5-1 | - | CASRSMEGLIDTQYF | TGCGCCAGCAGATCGATGGAGGGACTTATCGATACGCAGTATTTT
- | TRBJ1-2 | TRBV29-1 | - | CSAPGPDYGYTF | TGCAGCGCCCCGGGACCTGACTATGGCTACACCTTC
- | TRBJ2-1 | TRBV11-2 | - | CASSLGSRNEQFF | TGTGCCAGCAGCTTAGGCAGCAGGAATGAGCAGTTCTTC
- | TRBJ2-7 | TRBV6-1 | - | CASSEPIPGHEQYF | TGTGCCAGCAGTGAACCCATACCGGGGCACGAGCAGTACTTC
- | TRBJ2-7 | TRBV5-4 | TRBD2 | CASSLRGGGSYEQYF | TGTGCCAGCAGTCTACGGGGGGGAGGTTCCTACGAGCAGTACTTC
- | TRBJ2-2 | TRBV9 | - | CASHPGSSRTGELFF | TGTGCCAGCCACCCCGGGTCCTCGAGAACCGGGGAGCTGTTTTTT
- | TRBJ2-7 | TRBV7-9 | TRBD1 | CASSSTGTADYEQYF | TGTGCCAGCAGCTCCACCGGGACAGCTGACTACGAGCAGTACTTC
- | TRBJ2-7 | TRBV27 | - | CASSFVLGGAYEQYF | TGTGCCAGCAGTTTCGTCTTAGGGGGGGCCTACGAGCAGTACTTC
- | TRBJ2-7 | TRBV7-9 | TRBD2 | CASSSLLAGGPYEQYF | TGTGCCAGCAGCTCTCTACTAGCGGGAGGGCCCTACGAGCAGTACTTC
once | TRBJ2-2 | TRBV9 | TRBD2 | CASSVKGLAGVGTGELFF | TGTGCCAGCAGCGTAAAGGGACTAGCGGGAGTGGGGACCGGGGAGCTGTTTTTT
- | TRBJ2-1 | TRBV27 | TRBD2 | CASLSGTSGNSDEQFF | TGTGCCAGCCTTTCCGGGACTAGCGGGAATAGCGATGAGCAGTTCTTC
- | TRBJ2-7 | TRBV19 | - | CASSSLGFGSYEQYF | TGTGCCAGTAGTTCCTTGGGGTTTGGGAGCTACGAGCAGTACTTC
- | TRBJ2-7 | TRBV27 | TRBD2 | CASSSRGLGPFYEQYF | TGTGCCAGCAGTTCCCGGGGACTAGGCCCTTTTTACGAGCAGTACTTC
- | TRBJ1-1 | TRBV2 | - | CASSDFPQEDTEAFF | TGTGCCAGCAGTGATTTCCCACAGGAAGACACTGAAGCTTTCTTT
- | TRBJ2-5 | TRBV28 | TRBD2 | CASSPWTSGNQETQYF | TGTGCCAGCAGTCCCTGGACTAGCGGGAACCAAGAGACCCAGTACTTC
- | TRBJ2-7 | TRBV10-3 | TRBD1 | CAISPGQGNVNEQYF | TGTGCCATCAGTCCGGGACAGGGGAACGTAAACGAGCAGTACTTC
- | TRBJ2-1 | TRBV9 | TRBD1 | CASSVAEGQYNEQFF | TGTGCCAGCAGCGTAGCAGAGGGACAGTACAATGAGCAGTTCTTC